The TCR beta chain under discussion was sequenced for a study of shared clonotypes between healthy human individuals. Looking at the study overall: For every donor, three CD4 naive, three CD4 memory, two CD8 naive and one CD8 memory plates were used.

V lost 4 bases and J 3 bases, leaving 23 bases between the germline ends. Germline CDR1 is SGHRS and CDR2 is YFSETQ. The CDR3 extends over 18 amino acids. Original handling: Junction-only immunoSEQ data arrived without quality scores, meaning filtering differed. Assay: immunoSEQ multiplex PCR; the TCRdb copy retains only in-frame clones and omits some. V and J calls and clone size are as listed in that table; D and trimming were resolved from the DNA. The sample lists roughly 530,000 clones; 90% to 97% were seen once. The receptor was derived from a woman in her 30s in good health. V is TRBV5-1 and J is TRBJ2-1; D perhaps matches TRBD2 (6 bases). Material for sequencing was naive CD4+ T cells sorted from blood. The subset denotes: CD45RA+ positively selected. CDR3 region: CASSPLAQGSVRYNEQFF. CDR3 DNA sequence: TGCGCCAGCAGCCCCCTAGCGCAGGGTTCAGTTCGCTACAATGAGCAGTTCTTC.